These 27 T cell receptor beta chains were all obtained from the same sample, sequenced in a study of cytomegalovirus exposure and HLA in healthy donors. With 60 Vbeta and 13 Jbeta primers, the PCR was carried out. This table comes from immunoSEQ multiplex PCR, and its TCRdb copy is limited to in-frame clones, with some not included. The sample has hundreds of thousands of clones, roughly 83% seen once; the top ten hold 1.3% to 1.5%. Input material: PBMCs. The receptors here all came from a girl aged 10 to 17 in good health and CMV-seronegative.

This rearrangement joins TRBV5-6 to TRBJ1-1, with unresolved D. The CDR3 is made up of 12 amino acids. V dropped 2 bases and J dropped 7 bases, with 9 bases sitting between them. From germline, CDR1 is SGHDT and CDR2 YYEEEE. The CDR3: CASSFRVGEAFF. For the CDR3, the DNA is TGTGCCAGCAGCTTTCGAGTTGGTGAAGCTTTCTTT.

The chain carries TRBV7-2 and TRBJ1-3; 11 positions match TRBD1. Trimming took 5 bases from V and 9 from J; bases not matched to a gene: 21. CDR3 length: 19 residues. The germline gives CDR1 SGHTA, CDR2 FQGNSA. The CDR3 region is CASSPREGTGGLSWGTIYF. The CDR3 DNA reads as TGTGCCAGCAGCCCGCGGGAAGGGACAGGGGGGCTCAGTTGGGGCACCATATATTTT.

The chain carries TRBV5-1 and TRBJ1-1, with 7 positions matching TRBD1. The V gene end was trimmed by 4 bases and the J gene end by 1 base; junction bases not matched to a gene: 4. The CDR3 has 14 amino acids. The germline V gene encodes CDR1 SGHRS and CDR2 YFSETQ. In nucleotides, the CDR3 is TGCGCCAGCAGCACCCACAGGGGGAACACTGAAGCTTTCTTT. Translating gives CASSTHRGNTEAFF.

The CDR3 is CASSSSTPGAFF. CDR3 DNA: TGTGCCAGCAGCTCGTCAACCCCCGGAGCTTTCTTT. The rearrangement links TRBV7-8 to TRBJ1-1, with no clear D. V was cut by 4 bases and J by 10 bases, with 13 bases left in between. Germline V gene lookup returns CDR1 SGHVS and CDR2 FQNEAQ. CDR3 length: 12 amino acids.

Of note for this clone: No conserved phenylalanine or tryptophan ends this CDR3, so it is likely a read error. It is unclear where the CDR3 begins or ends on the DNA, so no DNA is shown, and the CDR3 is as TCRdb lists it. J is TRBJ1-1 and V is TRBV2; the tabulated D call, TRBD1, remains unverified against the DNA. Germline CDR1 reads SNHLY; CDR2 reads FYNNEI. The CDR3 extends over 14 residues, inclusive of both ends. The CDR3 spells CASTRGGTGTYPSL.

This chain uses TRBV30 with TRBJ2-2; TRBD1 is a possible D gene (5 bases). The germline CDR1 and CDR2 sequences are GTSNPN and SVGIG (reference sequence). V dropped 0 bases and J dropped 4 bases, with 12 bases sitting between them. The CDR3 is made up of 15 amino acids. The CDR3 loop reads CAWSVLTGSTGELFF. CDR3 DNA sequence: TGTGCCTGGAGTGTACTTACAGGCAGCACCGGGGAGCTGTTTTTT. The full variable domain, in which reference TRBV30 and TRBJ2-2 provide the parts outside the CDR3, is SQTIHQWPATLVQPVGSPLSLECTVEGTSNPNLYWYRQAAGRGLQLLFYSVGIGQISSEVPQNLSASRPQDRQFILSSKKLLLSDSGFYLCAWSVLTGSTGELFFGEGSRLTVL.

The chain is built from TRBV6-5 and TRBJ1-2; maybe TRBD1 (6 bases). The germline gives CDR1 MNHEY, CDR2 SVGAGI. Trimming removed 5 bases from V and 4 bases from J, with 17 bases in between. CDR3 length equals 15 residues. The CDR3 loop is CASSKDSTRPYGYTF. The CDR3 DNA is TGTGCCAGCAGTAAGGACAGCACACGTCCCTATGGCTACACCTTC.

V is TRBV9 and J is TRBJ2-7; D possibly corresponds to TRBD2 (6 bases). The germline V gene encodes CDR1 SGDLS and CDR2 YYNGEE. The CDR3 runs 15 residues. V gave up 2 bases and J gave up 4 bases, with 16 bases separating them. The CDR3 reads CASSVSGVSSYEQYF. Here the CDR3 DNA reads TGTGCCAGCAGCGTTTCGGGAGTCTCCTCTTACGAGCAGTACTTC.

The CDR3, as DNA: TGTGCCAGCAGCTTAAGAAGAGGAACGGGTTCTGCTTTCTTT. It encodes CASSLRRGTGSAFF. The chain uses TRBV7-2 and TRBJ1-1; D is unresolved. Trimming shortened V by 2 bases and J by 11 bases, and 18 bases separated the two germline ends. CDR1 is SGHTA, CDR2 FQGNSA, per germline. CDR3 length: 14 residues.

The rearrangement links TRBV19 to TRBJ1-1; D gene ambiguous. V was cut by 3 bases and J by 2 bases, with 13 bases left in between. The germline CDR1 and CDR2 sequences are LNHDA and SQIVND (reference sequence). This CDR3 has 15 residues. The CDR3 sequence is CASSMDSGINTEAFF. The CDR3 coding sequence is TGTGCCAGTAGTATGGACTCGGGGATTAACACTGAAGCTTTCTTT.

The V call is TRBV7-9, the J call TRBJ1-4; D unclear. V gave up 4 bases and J gave up 5 bases, with 11 bases separating them. The CDR3 covers 14 residues. In germline, CDR1 is SEHNR, CDR2 FQNEAQ (reference sequence). CDR3 loop: CASSSQRQNEKLFF. The CDR3 DNA is TGTGCCAGCAGCTCCCAGCGGCAGAATGAAAAACTGTTTTTT.

This clone was observed a single time. The chain recombines TRBV28 with TRBJ1-2, with 8 bases identical to TRBD1. In germline, CDR1 is MDHEN, CDR2 SYDVKM. With V trimmed by 2 bases and J by 4 bases, 6 bases remained unmatched. The CDR3 runs 15 residues. CDR3 nucleotides: TGTGCCAGCAGTTTAGACAGGGGACAGTTCTATGGCTACACCTTC. Translation gives CASSLDRGQFYGYTF.

This chain links TRBV28 with TRBJ2-5; 9 bases agree with TRBD1. Germline V gene sequence: CDR1 MDHEN, CDR2 SYDVKM. This CDR3 is built from 14 residues. V lost 6 bases and J lost 7; bases outside the gene matches: 9. This chain's CDR3 is CASRTQGAGGTQYF. CDR3 sequence (DNA): TGTGCCAGCAGAACACAGGGGGCTGGCGGGACCCAGTACTTC.

The chain joins TRBV5-8 to TRBJ2-3, with 9 bases lining up with TRBD1. J gave up 4 bases and V 2 bases, and 5 bases lay outside the gene matches. Germline V gives CDR1 SGHTS, CDR2 YDEGEE. This CDR3 contains 15 residues. The CDR3 loop reads CASSFMGQGPDTQYF. For the CDR3, the DNA is TGTGCCAGCAGCTTCATGGGACAGGGTCCAGATACGCAGTATTTT.

The DNA of the CDR3 is TGCGCCAGCAGCTTGGCAGGATCGGATACGCAGTATTTT. Its translation: CASSLAGSDTQYF. V is TRBV5-1 and J is TRBJ2-3, with no clear D. The V gene lost 0 bases and the J gene lost 6 bases, with 8 bases spanning the gap. Germline V lookup: CDR1 SGHRS, CDR2 YFSETQ. There are 13 residues in the CDR3.

This clone was recorded many times. The CDR3 DNA sequence: TGTGCCAGCAGTTTCGGCAGGGGGAACACTGAAGCTTTCTTT. It encodes CASSFGRGNTEAFF. This sequence joins TRBV27 and TRBJ1-1; possible D gene TRBD1, 6 bases. CDR1 and CDR2 (germline): MNHEY, SMNVEV (reference sequence). The germline V and J ends were trimmed by 3 bases and 1 base, with 9 bases remaining between them. This CDR3 is built from 14 residues.

The chain recombines TRBV7-8 with TRBJ2-1; 8 bases agree with TRBD1. The length of the CDR3 is 15 residues. CDR1 SGHVS and CDR2 FQNEAQ come from the germline V gene. V was clipped by 5 bases and J by 4 bases; unmatched bases: 7. CDR3 region: CASSLGTGTYNEQFF. The CDR3 region has the DNA TGTGCCAGCAGCCTCGGGACAGGAACTTACAATGAGCAGTTCTTC.

The chain recombines TRBV6-1 with TRBJ2-5; D gene ambiguous. This CDR3 contains 13 residues. Germline CDR1 and CDR2: MNHNS and SASEGT. V was pared by 6 bases and J by 5 bases, with 13 bases between. CDR3 DNA sequence: TGTGCCAGCAGCCTTGGATCCGGGGAGACCCAGTACTTC. Amino acids: CASSLGSGETQYF.

Remarks on this clone: One end of the junction fails to match germline, which may point to a read error. V usage is TRBV7-9 and J usage is TRBJ2-7; 7 bases are a match to TRBD1. The CDR3 spans 12 residues. The germline CDR1 and CDR2 sequences are SEHNR and FQNEAQ (reference sequence). The CDR3 spells CSSSPGGYEQYF. The CDR3 coding sequence is TGTTCCAGCAGCCCAGGGGGCTACGAGCAGTACTTC.

The chain carries TRBV6-4 and TRBJ2-5; 10 bases are a match to TRBD2. Germline loops: CDR1 MRHNA, CDR2 SNTAGT. Trimming cost V 6 bases and J 7 bases; bases outside gene matches: 17. The CDR3 consists of 17 residues. CDR3 nucleotide sequence: TGTGCCAGCAGGAGGGTTAGCGGGGGGCCTTCGGGGGGGACCCAGTACTTC. Protein: CASRRVSGGPSGGTQYF.

The CDR3 region is CASSGEWGAYNEQFF. CDR3 DNA sequence: TGTGCCAGCAGCGGTGAGTGGGGGGCCTACAATGAGCAGTTCTTC. This rearrangement joins TRBV9 to TRBJ2-1, with TRBD2 as a possible D gene (6 bases). This CDR3 contains 15 residues. The V gene's germline CDR1 is SGDLS and CDR2 YYNGEE. V was shortened by 3 bases and J by 2 bases, with 12 bases between the two germline ends.

The chain has TRBV5-1 and TRBJ2-2; D is possibly TRBD2 (5 bases). The CDR3 consists of 14 residues. The germline V gene has CDR1 SGHRS and CDR2 YFSETQ. The V end was cut by 0 bases, the J end by 6 bases, with 9 bases between. The CDR3 region has the DNA TGCGCCAGCAGCTTGGCTCGGACTCCCGGGGAGCTGTTTTTT. This gives the protein CASSLARTPGELFF.

The chain couples TRBV21-1 to TRBJ1-1; the table's D call, TRBD1, was not checked against the DNA. TRBV21-1 is a known pseudogene. The CDR3 totals 15 residues. This chain's CDR3 is CASSKVPGVNTEAFF. In DNA form, the CDR3 reads TGTGCCAGCAGCAAAGTACCAGGTGTGAACACTGAAGCTTTCTTT.

CDR3 nucleotides: TGTGCCAGCTCACCACTTGGCGACAGGGAACCTAACTATGGCTACACCTTC. Protein: CASSPLGDREPNYGYTF. This chain uses TRBV18 with TRBJ1-2; 7 nucleotides line up with TRBD1. J was trimmed by 0 bases and V by 1 base; bases with no gene match: 8. CDR1 and CDR2 (germline): KGHSH, LQKENI. The CDR3 extends over 17 amino acids. The whole variable domain, filled in from reference TRBV18 and TRBJ1-2, reads NAGVMQNPRHLVRRRGQEARLRCSPMKGHSHVYWYRQLPEEGLKFMVYLQKENIIDESGMPKERFSAEFPKEGPSILRIQQVVRGDSAAYFCASSPLGDREPNYGYTFGSGTRLTVV.

The chain links TRBV19 to TRBJ2-3, with D possibly TRBD2 on 6 matching bases. The CDR3 loop spans 15 amino acids. Germline V gene lookup returns CDR1 LNHDA and CDR2 SQIVND (reference sequence). Between the trimmed V and J ends, which lost 5 bases and 2 bases, there was a span of 14 bases. In nucleotides, the CDR3 is TGTGCCAGTAGTTTTCGAGAGCGGGTCACAGATACGCAGTATTTT. Translation gives CASSFRERVTDTQYF. The whole variable domain, remainder taken from reference TRBV19 and TRBJ2-3, is DGGITQSPKYLFRKEGQNVTLSCEQNLNHDAMYWYRQDPGQGLRLIYYSQIVNDFQKGDIAEGYSVSREKKESFPLTVTSAQKNPTAFYLCASSFRERVTDTQYFGPGTRLTVL.

J is TRBJ1-2 and V is TRBV16, with D maybe TRBD1 (5 bases). CDR1 and CDR2 from the germline V gene are KGHSY and FQNENV. The V and J ends lost 0 bases and 3 bases respectively, with 14 bases between them. The CDR3 consists of 16 residues. The CDR3 sequence: CASSQSARAGHYGYTF. DNA of the CDR3: TGTGCCAGCAGCCAATCGGCTCGGGCAGGGCACTATGGCTACACCTTC.

The V gene is TRBV28, the J gene TRBJ2-1, with 13 bases matching TRBD2. The CDR3 spans 18 residues. The germline V gene has CDR1 MDHEN and CDR2 SYDVKM. V dropped 4 bases and J dropped 0; count of bases not matched to a gene: 6. In DNA, the CDR3 is TGTGCCAGCAGTTCGAGGACTAGCGGGAGAAGCTCCTACAATGAGCAGTTCTTC. Protein sequence: CASSSRTSGRSSYNEQFF.